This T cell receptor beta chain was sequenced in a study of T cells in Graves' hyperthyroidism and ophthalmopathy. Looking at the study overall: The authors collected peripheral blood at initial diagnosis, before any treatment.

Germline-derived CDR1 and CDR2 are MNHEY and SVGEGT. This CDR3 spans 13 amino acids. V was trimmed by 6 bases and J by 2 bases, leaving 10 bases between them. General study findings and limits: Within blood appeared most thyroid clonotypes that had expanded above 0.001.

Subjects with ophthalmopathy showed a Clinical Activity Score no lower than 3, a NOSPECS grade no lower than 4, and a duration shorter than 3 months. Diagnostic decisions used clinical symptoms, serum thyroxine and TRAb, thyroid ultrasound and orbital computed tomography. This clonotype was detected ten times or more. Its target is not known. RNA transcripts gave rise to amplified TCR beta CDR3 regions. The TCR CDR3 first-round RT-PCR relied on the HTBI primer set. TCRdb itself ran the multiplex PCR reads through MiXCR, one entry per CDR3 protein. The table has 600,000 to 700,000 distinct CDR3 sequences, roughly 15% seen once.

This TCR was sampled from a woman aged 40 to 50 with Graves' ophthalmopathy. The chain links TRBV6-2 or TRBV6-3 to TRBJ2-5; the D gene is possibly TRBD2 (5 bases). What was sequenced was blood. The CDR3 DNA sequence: TGTGCCAGCAGAGGAACGGGGCAAGAGACCCAGTACTTC. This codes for CASRGTGQETQYF.